The 2 T cell receptor beta chains given below trace back to one sample, sequenced in a study of blood T cells in healthy people across ages. For the second PCR, which ran for roughly 7 to 11 cycles, a sample-barcoded 5' primer and a J-beta primer mix were used. A single record per CDR3 protein comes from TCRdb applying MiXCR to the 5' RACE reads. The table lists under 1 million distinct CDR3 sequences, approximately 48% of them singletons. The sample comprised blood. The receptors here all came from a man in his sixties in good health.

Of note for this clonotype: A read error may be the cause here, since a much bigger clone is one base away. The CDR3 spells CASSPERASYEQYF. CDR3 DNA sequence: TGTGCCAGCAGCCCCGAACGGGCTTCCTACGAGCAGTACTTC. V is TRBV5-6 and J is TRBJ2-7; D gene unclear. The CDR3 spans 14 residues. The germline V gene has CDR1 SGHDT and CDR2 YYEEEE. The V gene lost 4 bases and the J gene lost 1 base, with 12 bases spanning the gap.

The chain has TRBV29-1 and TRBJ2-3; no reliable D call. CDR1 is SQVTM and CDR2 is ANQGSEA in the germline V gene. This CDR3 contains 13 residues. V was trimmed by 0 bases and J by 6 bases, leaving 10 bases between them. The CDR3: CSVEDLRRDTQYF. Written as DNA, the CDR3 is TGCAGCGTTGAAGATCTTCGGCGGGATACGCAGTATTTT.